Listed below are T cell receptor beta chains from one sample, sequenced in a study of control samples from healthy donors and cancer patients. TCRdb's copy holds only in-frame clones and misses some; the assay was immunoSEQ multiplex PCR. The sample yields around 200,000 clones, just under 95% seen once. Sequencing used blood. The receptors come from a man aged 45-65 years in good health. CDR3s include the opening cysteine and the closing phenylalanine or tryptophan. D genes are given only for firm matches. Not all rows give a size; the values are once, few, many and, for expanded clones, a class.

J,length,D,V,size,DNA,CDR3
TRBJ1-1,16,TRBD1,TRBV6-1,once,TGTGCCAGCAGTGACAGGGGGCGATCGGGGAACACTGAAGCTTTCTTT,CASSDRGRSGNTEAFF
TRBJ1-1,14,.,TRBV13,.,TGTGCCAGCACCCAGTCCACCCCGAACACTGAAGCTTTCTTT,CASTQSTPNTEAFF
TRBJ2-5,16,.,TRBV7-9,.,TGTGCCAGCACTACCCTGGGGGAGAGGGCTCAAGAGACCCAGTACTTC,CASTTLGERAQETQYF
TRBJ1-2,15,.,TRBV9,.,TGTGCCAGCAGACCTCCGGGACACGCTAACTATGGCTACACCTTC,CASRPPGHANYGYTF
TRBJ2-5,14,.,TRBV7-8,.,TGTGCCAGCAGCTTAGGACACAAGCAAGAGACCCAGTACTTC,CASSLGHKQETQYF
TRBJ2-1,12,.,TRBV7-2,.,TGTGCCAGCAGCCCCCAGGGGTATGAGCAGTTCTTC,CASSPQGYEQFF
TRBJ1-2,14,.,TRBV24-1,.,TGTGCCACCAGTGACTATCCAACGAGCGGCGGCTACACCTTC,CATSDYPTSGGYTF
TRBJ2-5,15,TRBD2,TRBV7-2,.,TGTGCCAGCAGCTCGACTAGCGGGGGGGCAGAGACCCAGTACTTC,CASSSTSGGAETQYF
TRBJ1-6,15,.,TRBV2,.,TGTGCCAGCAGTGAATTGGGGGTCCGAAATTCACCCCTCCACTTT,CASSELGVRNSPLHF
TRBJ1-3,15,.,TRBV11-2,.,TGTGCCAGCAGACCCTCCTATGGGGGAGGAAACACCATATATTTT,CASRPSYGGGNTIYF
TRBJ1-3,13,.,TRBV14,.,TGTGCCAGCAGCCAAGTTCGGGGAAACACCATATATTTT,CASSQVRGNTIYF
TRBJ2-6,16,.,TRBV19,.,TGTGCCAGTAGTCCGTCGGGACTGACTGGGGCCAACGTCCTGACTTTC,CASSPSGLTGANVLTF
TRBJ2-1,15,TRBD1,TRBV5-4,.,TGTGCCAGCAGCTCCAGGACAGGGCCCCGCCATGAGCAGTTCTTC,CASSSRTGPRHEQFF
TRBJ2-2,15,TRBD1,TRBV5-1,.,TGCGCCAGCAGCCGGACAGGGGAAACTCCCGGGGAGCTGTTTTTT,CASSRTGETPGELFF
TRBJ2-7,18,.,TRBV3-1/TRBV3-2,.,TGTGCCAGCAGCCAGGCCTACTGGCTTACTGGAGACTCCTACGAGCAGTACTTC,CASSQAYWLTGDSYEQYF
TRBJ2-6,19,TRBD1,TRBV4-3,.,TGCGCCAGCAGCCAGCACCAACCGACAGGGAAATCTGGGGCCAACGTCCTGACTTTC,CASSQHQPTGKSGANVLTF
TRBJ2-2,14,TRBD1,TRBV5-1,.,TGCGCCAGCAGCGGGACAGTGAACCCCGGGGAGCTGTTTTTT,CASSGTVNPGELFF
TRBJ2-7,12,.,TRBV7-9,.,TGTGCCGGAATGGGGGTAATGGACGAGCAGTACTTC,CAGMGVMDEQYF
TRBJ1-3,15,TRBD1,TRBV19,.,TGTGCCAGTAGCCCGGACAGGGGGCCTGGAAACACCATATATTTT,CASSPDRGPGNTIYF
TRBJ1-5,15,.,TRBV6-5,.,TGTGCCACAGGGGACCCGGACCGCAGCAATCAGCCCCAGCATTTT,CATGDPDRSNQPQHF
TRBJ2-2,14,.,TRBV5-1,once,TGCGCCAGCAGCCCCCCCGACGGCACCGGGGAGCTGTTTTTT,CASSPPDGTGELFF
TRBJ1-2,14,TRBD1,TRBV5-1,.,TGCGCCAGCAGCAGGGACAGGGGGAGTAGTGGCTACACCTTC,CASSRDRGSSGYTF
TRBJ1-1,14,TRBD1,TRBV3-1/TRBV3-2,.,TGTGCCAGCAGCCCGGGACAGGCGAACACTGAAGCTTTCTTT,CASSPGQANTEAFF
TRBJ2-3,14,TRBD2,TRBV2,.,TGTGCCAGCAGTGAAAGTCTAGCGGCAGATACGCAGTATTTT,CASSESLAADTQYF
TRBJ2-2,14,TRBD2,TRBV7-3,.,TGTGCCAGCCGGCGCGGGGGGGGGACCGGGGAGCTGTTTTTT,CASRRGGGTGELFF
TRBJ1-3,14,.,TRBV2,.,TGTGCCAGCAGTGAACGGACGCCGGGAGACACCATATATTTT,CASSERTPGDTIYF
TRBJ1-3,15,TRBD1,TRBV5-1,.,TGCGCCAGCAGCTTGGCGGGACAGGGCGGAAACACCATATATTTT,CASSLAGQGGNTIYF
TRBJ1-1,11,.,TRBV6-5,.,TGTGCCAGCAGTTACCTAGGGGGAGCTTTCTTT,CASSYLGGAFF
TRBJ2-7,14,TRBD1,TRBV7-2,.,TGTGCCAGCAGCCCCGGGACAGGGATATACGAGCAGTACTTC,CASSPGTGIYEQYF
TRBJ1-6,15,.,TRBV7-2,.,TGTGCCAGCAGCCCTGACATAGTCCCAACGGCACCCCTCCACTTT,CASSPDIVPTAPLHF
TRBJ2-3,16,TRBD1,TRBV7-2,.,TGTGCCAGCAGCTCCCCAGACAGGGTGTATGTAGATACGCAGTATTTT,CASSSPDRVYVDTQYF
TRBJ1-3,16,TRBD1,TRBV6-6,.,TGTGCCAGCAGACCCGGGACAGGCATCTCTGGAAACACCATATATTTT,CASRPGTGISGNTIYF
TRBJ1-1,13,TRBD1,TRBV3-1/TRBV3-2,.,TGTGCCAGCACCCGGATAGGGGGCCTGGGAGCTTTCTTT,CASTRIGGLGAFF
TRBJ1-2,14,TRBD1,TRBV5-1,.,TGCGCCAGCAGCTCCGGGACAGCTAACTATGGCTACACCTTC,CASSSGTANYGYTF
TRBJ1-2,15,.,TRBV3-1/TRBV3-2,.,TGTGCCAGCAGCCAACGGGACCGTAACATCTATGGCTACACCTTC,CASSQRDRNIYGYTF
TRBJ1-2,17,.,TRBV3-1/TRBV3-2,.,TGTGCCAGCAGCTCCCCCCCAACAGGGTATAGAAACTATGGCTACACCTTC,CASSSPPTGYRNYGYTF
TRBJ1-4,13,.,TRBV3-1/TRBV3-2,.,TGTGCCAGCAGCAGATTAGCTAATGAAAAACTGTTTTTT,CASSRLANEKLFF
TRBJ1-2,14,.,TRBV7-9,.,TGTGCCAGCAGCTTAACCGTTGCTAACTATGGCTACACCTTC,CASSLTVANYGYTF
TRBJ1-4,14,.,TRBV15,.,TGTGCCACCAGCAGATGGGGGTTTAATGAAAAACTGTTTTTT,CATSRWGFNEKLFF
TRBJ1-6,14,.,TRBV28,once,TGTGCCAGCAGTCCCTGGTCCAATAATTCACCCCTCCACTTT,CASSPWSNNSPLHF
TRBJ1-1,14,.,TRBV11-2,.,TGTGCCAGCAGCTTAGGGGGTTGGGGAGGTGAAGCTTTCTTT,CASSLGGWGGEAFF